This T cell receptor (beta chain) was recovered during a study of blood T cells in healthy people across ages. Together with a sample-barcoded 5' primer, a J-beta primer mix was included in a second PCR lasting about 7 to 11 cycles. TCRdb reanalysed the 5' RACE reads using MiXCR and keeps one entry per CDR3 protein. Among roughly 1,500,000 distinct CDR3 sequences listed, around 42% were seen once. General study points: As age increased, TCR beta diversity per million T cells fell in a roughly linear fashion.

Points on this clonotype: The antigen is unknown.

V lost 5 bases and J lost 6; bases outside the gene matches: 10. The V gene's germline CDR1 is SGHRS and CDR2 YFSETQ. The CDR3 has 15 amino acids. What was sequenced was blood. The V call is TRBV5-1, the J call TRBJ2-3, with 9 bases that match TRBD2. The origin of this receptor is a woman between 18 and 29 years old in good health. This CDR3 is CASRLAGGRGDTQYF. CDR3 sequence (DNA): TGCGCCAGCAGGCTTGCGGGAGGGCGAGGCGATACGCAGTATTTT. Full variable domain (rest looked up from reference TRBV5-1 and TRBJ2-3): KAGVTQTPRYLIKTRGQQVTLSCSPISGHRSVSWYQQTPGQGLQFLFEYFSETQRNKGNFPGRFSGRQFSNSRSEMNVSTLELGDSALYLCASRLAGGRGDTQYFGPGTRLTVL.